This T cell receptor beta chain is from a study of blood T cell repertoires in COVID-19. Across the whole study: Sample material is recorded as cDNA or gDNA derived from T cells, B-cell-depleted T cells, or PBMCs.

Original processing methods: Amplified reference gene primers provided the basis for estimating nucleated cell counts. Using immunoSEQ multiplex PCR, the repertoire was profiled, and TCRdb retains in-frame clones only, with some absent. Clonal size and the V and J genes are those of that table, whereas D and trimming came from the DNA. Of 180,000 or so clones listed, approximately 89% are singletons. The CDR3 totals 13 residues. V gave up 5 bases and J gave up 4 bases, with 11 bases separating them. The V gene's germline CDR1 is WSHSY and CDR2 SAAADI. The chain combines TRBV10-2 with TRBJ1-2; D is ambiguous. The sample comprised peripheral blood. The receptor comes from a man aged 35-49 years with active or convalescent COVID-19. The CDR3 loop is CASSPGIGYGYTF. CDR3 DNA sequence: TGCGCCAGCAGTCCCGGGATCGGCTATGGCTACACCTTC.